The rows below give T cell receptor beta chains drawn from one sample of a study of cytotoxic CD8 clonotypes in ibrutinib-treated CLL. Clones were read by immunoSEQ multiplex PCR, and TCRdb kept only the in-frame ones, dropping some. This table has approximately 70,000 clones, more than 75% appearing once. Sequenced material: PBMCs, taken at disease progression, from a patient treated with ibrutinib. These receptors were collected from a human donor with chronic lymphocytic leukemia. CDR3s include the opening cysteine and the closing phenylalanine or tryptophan. D genes are given only for firm matches. A clone size is listed for some rows: how often the clone was seen (once, few, many), or a class if it is expanded.

d_call	v_call	j_call	clone_size	cdr3_nt	cdr3_aa
TRBD2	TRBV2	TRBJ2-5	-	TGTGCCAGCAGCGCCGGACTAGCGGGGGACCAAGAGACCCAGTACTTC	CASSAGLAGDQETQYF
-	TRBV7-9	TRBJ2-4	-	TGTGCCAGCAGCTTGTCTCCACAGGGAATGTTAGCCAAAAACATTCAGTACTTC	CASSLSPQGMLAKNIQYF
-	TRBV5-6	TRBJ2-1	-	TGTGCCAGCAGCTTTATCGGACCGGACAATGAGCAGTTCTTC	CASSFIGPDNEQFF
-	TRBV11-3	TRBJ1-1	-	TGTGCCAGCAGCCCTGGGGTAGTGGCTGAAGCTTTCTTT	CASSPGVVAEAFF
-	TRBV7-2	TRBJ1-1	once	TGTGCCAGCAGCGGTCAGGGTAGCATGAACACTGAAGCTTTCTTT	CASSGQGSMNTEAFF
TRBD2	TRBV30	TRBJ2-1	-	TGTGCCTGGAGTGATAAAGCGGGAGGGCCCTTTGAGCAGTTCTTC	CAWSDKAGGPFEQFF
-	TRBV28	TRBJ1-2	few	TGTGCCAGCAGTTTAACGGGCAGGACTAACTATGGCTACACCTTC	CASSLTGRTNYGYTF
TRBD2	TRBV5-8	TRBJ2-3	-	TGTGCCAGCATTAGGGCTAGCGGGAAGACAGATACGCAGTATTTT	CASIRASGKTDTQYF
-	TRBV5-1	TRBJ1-1	-	TGCGCCAGCAGCTTGGAGGTTGGCCAGACGAACACTGAAGCTTTCTTT	CASSLEVGQTNTEAFF
-	TRBV5-4	TRBJ1-2	-	TGTGCCAGCAGCTCACCCAGAACGGCCAACTATGGCTACACCTTC	CASSSPRTANYGYTF
TRBD2	TRBV14	TRBJ2-7	-	TGTGCCAGCAGCCAAGAGACTAGCGGGAGGTACGAGCAGTACTTC	CASSQETSGRYEQYF
-	TRBV19	TRBJ1-1	-	TGTGCCAGTAGTATCCTCGAGAGTGAAGCTTTCTTT	CASSILESEAFF
TRBD1	TRBV9	TRBJ2-6	-	TGTGCCAGCAGCGTCCGGGACAGGGGTGCGGGTTCATTCTCTGGGGCCAACGTCCTGACTTTC	CASSVRDRGAGSFSGANVLTF
-	TRBV13	TRBJ2-7	-	TGTGCCAGCAGCTTGTCGAAAGGGAGTGCCTACGAGCAGTACTTC	CASSLSKGSAYEQYF
TRBD1	TRBV9	TRBJ2-1	-	TGTGCCAGCAGCTTAGGGGGGACAGGGTACTACAATGAGCAGTTCTTC	CASSLGGTGYYNEQFF
-	TRBV6-6	TRBJ2-7	-	TGTGCCAGCAGTTACCGGAGGCTGGGCGAGCAGTACTTC	CASSYRRLGEQYF
TRBD1	TRBV2	TRBJ2-3	-	TGTGCCAGCAGTGCCACAGGGGGCACAGATACGCAGTATTTT	CASSATGGTDTQYF
-	TRBV10-1	TRBJ2-1	-	TGCGCCAGCAGTCCCGTTAGGGGGATGGAGTACAATGAGCAGTTCTTC	CASSPVRGMEYNEQFF
-	TRBV9	TRBJ2-5	once	TGTGCCAGCAGCGTATCCCTCGAACAGGGAATGACCCAGTACTTC	CASSVSLEQGMTQYF
TRBD1	TRBV5-1	TRBJ2-3	-	TGCGCCAGCAACGAAGACAGGGCTAGCACAGATACGCAGTATTTT	CASNEDRASTDTQYF
-	TRBV9	TRBJ2-7	-	TGTGCCAGCAGCGTAGTTCCCGGCGAGCAGTACTTC	CASSVVPGEQYF
-	TRBV11-2	TRBJ1-2	-	TGTGCCAGCAGCCACCCCGGGAGTTCCGACTATGGCTACACCTTC	CASSHPGSSDYGYTF
-	TRBV7-9	TRBJ1-1	-	TGTGCCAGCAGCTTTTCTACTGCGAACACTGAAGCTTTCTTT	CASSFSTANTEAFF
-	TRBV30	TRBJ1-4	-	TGTGCCTGGAGTGTACGGAAGGGACTTAATGAAAAACTGTTTTTT	CAWSVRKGLNEKLFF
TRBD1	TRBV30	TRBJ1-3	-	TGTGCCCAACAGGGGCCCTCTGGAAACACCATATATTTT	CAQQGPSGNTIYF
-	TRBV11-3	TRBJ1-2	-	TGTGCCAGCAGCCCAAACGGGAGGGTGGGGGTTAACTATGGCTACACCTTC	CASSPNGRVGVNYGYTF
-	TRBV7-3	TRBJ2-5	-	TGTGCCAGCAGCTTATCACCCAAAGAGACCCAGTACTTC	CASSLSPKETQYF
-	TRBV6-4	TRBJ2-1	-	TGTGCCAGCAGTGTTCTGGCAGGAGACTACAATGAGCAGTTCTTC	CASSVLAGDYNEQFF
-	TRBV21-1	TRBJ1-2	-	TGTGCCACTAGCCGAATGAACTATGGCTACACCTTC	CATSRMNYGYTF
-	TRBV6-1	TRBJ2-3	-	TGTGCCAGCAGTGGGGGGAACACAGATACGCAGTATTTT	CASSGGNTDTQYF
TRBD1	TRBV5-6	TRBJ1-2	-	TGTGCCAGCAGCCCTGGGGACAGGGGAGGCTACACCTTC	CASSPGDRGGYTF
-	TRBV27	TRBJ2-5	-	TGTGCCAGCAGTATTACAGGGAAGACCCAGTACTTC	CASSITGKTQYF
-	TRBV10-3	TRBJ2-7	few	TGTGCCATCAGTATCCGGGCCCCGGCCTATGAGCAGTACTTC	CAISIRAPAYEQYF
-	TRBV30	TRBJ1-5	few	TGTGCCTGGAGTGTTGACAGAGGACCGCCCCAGCATTTT	CAWSVDRGPPQHF
-	TRBV5-1	TRBJ2-3	-	TGCGCCAGCAGCTTGGACGGGGGCTGGTTACTCGGCACAGATACGCAGTATTTT	CASSLDGGWLLGTDTQYF
-	TRBV5-1	TRBJ1-5	-	TGCGCCAGCAGCTTGAGTGGGCAGGGCAATCAGCCCCAGCATTTT	CASSLSGQGNQPQHF
-	TRBV2	TRBJ2-7	-	TGTGCCAGCAGCTCACAGGGAAGCGAGCAGTACTTC	CASSSQGSEQYF
-	TRBV7-9	TRBJ1-3	-	TGTGCCAGCAGCTTAGGCCCCTCTGGAAACACCATATATTTT	CASSLGPSGNTIYF
TRBD2	TRBV5-1	TRBJ2-1	-	TGCGCCAGCAGCGGGACTAGCGGGGGCTATGAGCAGTTCTTC	CASSGTSGGYEQFF
-	TRBV7-9	TRBJ2-1	-	TGTGCCAGCAGCAGTCGGGGGAGCTCCTACAATGAGCAGTTCTTC	CASSSRGSSYNEQFF
-	TRBV30	TRBJ2-1	-	TGTGCCTGGAGTGTACGGAGCTCCTACAATGAGCAGTTCTTC	CAWSVRSSYNEQFF
-	TRBV28	TRBJ2-4	-	TGTGCCAGCAGTTTAGTTTTGGGGGCCTCGATTCAGTACTTC	CASSLVLGASIQYF
-	TRBV18	TRBJ2-1	-	TGTGCCAGCTCACCACAGGGGTCGTGGAGCAATGAGCAGTTCTTC	CASSPQGSWSNEQFF
TRBD2	TRBV6-9	TRBJ2-7	-	TGTGCCAGCAGTGAAGTAGCGGGGGGACCTGGTGAGCAGTACTTC	CASSEVAGGPGEQYF
-	TRBV6-6	TRBJ1-2	once	TGTGCCAGCAGGAAAGTAGACAGGAACTATGGCTACACCTTC	CASRKVDRNYGYTF
TRBD1	TRBV7-9	TRBJ1-2	-	TGTGCCAGCACCGCAGGGGGCGCTAACTATGGCTACACCTTC	CASTAGGANYGYTF
-	TRBV18	TRBJ2-7	-	TGTGCCAGCTCACCAAGGGGCGGTCAAGAGGAGCAGTACTTC	CASSPRGGQEEQYF